This T cell receptor beta chain was retrieved from a study of shared clonotypes between healthy human individuals. Findings and limits, study-wide: Incomplete sequencing of sorted subsets was indicated by rarefaction despite large depth. A limitation of the genetic and exposure-history diversity represented arose from few donors.

Measured with immunoSEQ multiplex PCR; TCRdb has only the in-frame clones, and not every one. This table holds a few million clones, about 94% found once. This clone showed up just once. What it recognizes is unknown. The study separated CD4+ cells into CD45RA+ naive and CD45RA-negative memory subsets. Germline values: CDR1 DFQATT, CDR2 SNEGSKA (reference sequence). The CDR3 length is 11 residues. V gave up 5 bases and J gave up 11 bases; unmatched junction bases: 4. This clonotype originated in a man aged 18 to 35 in good health. Sequencing was carried out using naive CD4+ T cells sorted from blood. Subset defined: CD45RA+ positively selected. V gene TRBV20-1 combines with J gene TRBJ1-1, with 11 bases lining up with TRBD1. The CDR3 spells CSAGTGGRAFF. The CDR3, as DNA: TGCAGTGCTGGGACAGGGGGTCGGGCTTTCTTT.